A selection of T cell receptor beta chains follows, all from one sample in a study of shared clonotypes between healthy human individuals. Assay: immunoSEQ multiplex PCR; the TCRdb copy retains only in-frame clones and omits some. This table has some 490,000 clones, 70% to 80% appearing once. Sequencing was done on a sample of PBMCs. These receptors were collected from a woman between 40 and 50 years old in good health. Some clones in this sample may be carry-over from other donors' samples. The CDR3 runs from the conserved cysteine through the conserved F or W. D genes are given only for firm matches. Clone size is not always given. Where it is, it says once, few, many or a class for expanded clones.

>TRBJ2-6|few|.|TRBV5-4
TGTGCCAGCAGCTTGAAAGGGGCCAACGTCCTGACTTTC
CASSLKGANVLTF
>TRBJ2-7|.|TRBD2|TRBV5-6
TGTGCCAGCAGCTTTTGGGGACTAGCGGGAGAGCGCTCCTACGAGCAGTACTTC
CASSFWGLAGERSYEQYF
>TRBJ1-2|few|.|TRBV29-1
TGCAGCGTTGAAGATTTTAGCCGTCTGGCTGGCTACACCTTC
CSVEDFSRLAGYTF
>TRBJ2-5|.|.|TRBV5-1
TGCGCCAGCAGGGCGACCGACGGTTTTCGGGGTCCGCAAGAGACCCAGTACTTC
CASRATDGFRGPQETQYF
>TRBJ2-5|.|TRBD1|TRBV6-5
TGTGCCAGCAGCCCGGGACAGCTAAAAGAGACCCAGTACTTC
CASSPGQLKETQYF
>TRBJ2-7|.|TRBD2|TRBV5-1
TGCGCCAGCAGGACCGACGGACTAGCGGGAACGCTGCAGTACTTC
CASRTDGLAGTLQYF
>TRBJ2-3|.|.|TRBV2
TGTGCCCCTAGCCAAGATACGCAGTATTTT
CAPSQDTQYF
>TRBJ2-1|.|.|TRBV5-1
TGCGCCAGCAGCTTGGGAGACGGGACCTACAATGAGCAGTTCTTC
CASSLGDGTYNEQFF
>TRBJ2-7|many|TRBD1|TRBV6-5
TGTGCCAGCAGTCGTACCGGGACAGACCCCTACGAGCAGTACTTC
CASSRTGTDPYEQYF
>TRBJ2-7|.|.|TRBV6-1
TGTGCCAGCAGTGAAATGCAGAGACTAGCCTACGAGCAGTACTTC
CASSEMQRLAYEQYF
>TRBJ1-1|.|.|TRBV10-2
TGCGCCAGCAGTGAGTCTTCAGGGGTCACTGAAGCTTTCTTT
CASSESSGVTEAFF
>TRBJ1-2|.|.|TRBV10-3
TGTGCCATCACCACCGGTCAAGAGTCCTATGGCTACACCTTC
CAITTGQESYGYTF
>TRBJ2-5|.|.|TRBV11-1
TGTGCCAGCAGCTTTGGCTCGATGGAGACCCAGTACTTC
CASSFGSMETQYF
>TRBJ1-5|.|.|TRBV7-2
TGTGCCAGCAGCTTAAGGGCAGGGGAGAAGCCCCAGCATTTT
CASSLRAGEKPQHF
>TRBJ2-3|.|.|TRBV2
TGTGCCAGCAGTGAATATGGAAATACGCAGTATTTT
CASSEYGNTQYF
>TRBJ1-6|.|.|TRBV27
TGTGCCAGCAGTTTGAGGGGGATTGGTTCACCCCTCCACTTT
CASSLRGIGSPLHF
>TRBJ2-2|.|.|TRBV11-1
TGTGCCAGCAGCTTAGTAGAGGGGACCGGGGAGCTGTTTTTT
CASSLVEGTGELFF
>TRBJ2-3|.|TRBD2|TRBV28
TGTGCCAGCAGTTTCGGGGTGAAGGCGGGAGGGCCATTCGATACGCAGTATTTT
CASSFGVKAGGPFDTQYF
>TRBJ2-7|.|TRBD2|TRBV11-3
TGTGCCAGCAGCTTCGGGACTAGCGGGACAGGGCACGAGCAGTACTTC
CASSFGTSGTGHEQYF
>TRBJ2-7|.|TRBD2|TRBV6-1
TGTGCCAGCAGACTAGCGGGAGACGAGCAGTACTTC
CASRLAGDEQYF
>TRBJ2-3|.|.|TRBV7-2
TGTGCCAGCAGCTTAGACCTCCCCGGTACGCAGTATTTT
CASSLDLPGTQYF
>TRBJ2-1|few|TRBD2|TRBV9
TGTGCCAGCAGCCTGCGACTAGCGGGAGACGAGCAGTTCTTC
CASSLRLAGDEQFF
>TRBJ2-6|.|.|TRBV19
TGTGCCAGTAGTATACGACGGGCGGGAGGGGCCAACGTCCTGACTTTC
CASSIRRAGGANVLTF
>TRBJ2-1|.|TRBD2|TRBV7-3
TGTGCCAGCAGCTTAACTTTAGCGGGGGCCTACAATGAGCAGTTCTTC
CASSLTLAGAYNEQFF
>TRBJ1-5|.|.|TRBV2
TGTGCCAGCAGTGCCGGGGGGGAAATACAGCCCCAGCATTTT
CASSAGGEIQPQHF
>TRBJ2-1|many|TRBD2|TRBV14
TGTGCCAGCAGCCGGCAGGGACTAGCGGGAGGGGGTGAGCAGTTCTTC
CASSRQGLAGGGEQFF
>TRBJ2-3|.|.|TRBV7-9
TGTGCCAGCAGCGTGGACAGTTTAAGCACAGATACGCAGTATTTT
CASSVDSLSTDTQYF
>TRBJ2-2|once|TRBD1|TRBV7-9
TGTGCCAGCAGCCCGACAGGGGGTACCGGGGAGCTGTTTTTT
CASSPTGGTGELFF
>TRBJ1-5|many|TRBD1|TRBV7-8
TGTGCCAGCAGCTCCAGGACAGGGGGCCGGGGCAATCAGCCCCAGCATTTT
CASSSRTGGRGNQPQHF
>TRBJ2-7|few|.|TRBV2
TGTGCCAGCAAAGGGACGCAGAGCTCCTACGAGCAGTACTTC
CASKGTQSSYEQYF
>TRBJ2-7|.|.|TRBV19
TGTGCCAGTAGTACAACCGGGGCCTACTACGAGCAGTACTTC
CASSTTGAYYEQYF
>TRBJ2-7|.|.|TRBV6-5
TGTGCCAGCAGTGACAGGCGATCCTACGAGCAGTACTTC
CASSDRRSYEQYF
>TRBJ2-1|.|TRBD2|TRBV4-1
TGCGCCAGCAGCCTAGGCCCGGTTAGCGGGGCGGGGTATGAGCAGTTCTTC
CASSLGPVSGAGYEQFF
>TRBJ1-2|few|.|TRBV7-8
TGTGCCAGCAGCTTAGCGGTCTCTAACTATGGCTACACCTTC
CASSLAVSNYGYTF
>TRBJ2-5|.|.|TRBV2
TGTGCCAGCAGTGAAGAATCCCAGGGGACCCAGTACTTC
CASSEESQGTQYF
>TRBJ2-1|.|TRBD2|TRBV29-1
TGCAGCGTTGAAGGGACTAGCGGGGAGCAGTTCTTC
CSVEGTSGEQFF
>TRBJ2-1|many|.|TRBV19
TGTGCCAGTAGTCCTAGACCTGTGACACTGGGACATGAGCAGTTCTTC
CASSPRPVTLGHEQFF
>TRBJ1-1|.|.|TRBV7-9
TGTGCCAGCAGCCCGACAGGGAACACTGAAGCTTTCTTT
CASSPTGNTEAFF
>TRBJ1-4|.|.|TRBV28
TGTGCCAGCGGGCAGTCAGACCTTAATGAAAAACTGTTTTTT
CASGQSDLNEKLFF
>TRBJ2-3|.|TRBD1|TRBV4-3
TGCGCCAGCAGCCAACAAACAGGGGTCTCAGATACGCAGTATTTT
CASSQQTGVSDTQYF
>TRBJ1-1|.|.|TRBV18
TGTGCCAGCTCACCTGGGAGGGGCGCAAACACTGAAGCTTTCTTT
CASSPGRGANTEAFF
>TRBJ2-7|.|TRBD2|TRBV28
TGTGCCAGCAGTGCCCCCCAGCGGGGGTTCTACGAGCAGTACTTC
CASSAPQRGFYEQYF
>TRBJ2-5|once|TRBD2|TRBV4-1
TGCGCCAGCAGCCCAGGGACTAGCGGGAGTAGGGAGACCCAGTACTTC
CASSPGTSGSRETQYF
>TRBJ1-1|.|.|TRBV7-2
TGTGCCAGCAGCCCAGGACAAAGTGAGGGCACTGAAGCTTTCTTT
CASSPGQSEGTEAFF
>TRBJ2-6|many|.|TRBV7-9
TGTGCCGCGGGGTCACGGGTTGCGGAGTCCCCCGGGGCCAACGTCCTGACTTTC
CAAGSRVAESPGANVLTF
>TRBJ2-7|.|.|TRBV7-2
TGTGCCAGCAGCCCTCCGGGGCTAGCTAGTGCCCACGAGCAGTACTTC
CASSPPGLASAHEQYF
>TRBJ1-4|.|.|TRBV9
TGTGCCAGCAGCGTAGTTCCCCAGCCCTTTGAAAAACTGTTTTTT
CASSVVPQPFEKLFF
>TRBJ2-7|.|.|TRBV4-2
TGTGCCAGCAGCCAAGTGCTACAGTCATACGAGCAGTACTTC
CASSQVLQSYEQYF
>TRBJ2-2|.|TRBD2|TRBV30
TGTGCCTGGAGCGGCGGGAGGGCGCGGGCCGGGGAGCTGTTTTTT
CAWSGGRARAGELFF
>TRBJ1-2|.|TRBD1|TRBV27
TGTGCCAGCAGGCCGCATGTGGGACAGCGAAACTATGGCTACACCTTC
CASRPHVGQRNYGYTF
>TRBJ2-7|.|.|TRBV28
TGTGCCAGCAGTTTAGTGGCGGAGGGGTCCTACGAGCAGTACTTC
CASSLVAEGSYEQYF
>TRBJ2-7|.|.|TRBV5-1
TGCGCCAGCAGCTTGTTATCGGGTACTTCCTACGAGCAGTACTTC
CASSLLSGTSYEQYF
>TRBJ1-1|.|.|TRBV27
TGTGCCAGCACATCGGGGGCCTACACTGAAGCTTTCTTT
CASTSGAYTEAFF
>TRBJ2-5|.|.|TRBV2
TGTGCCAGCAGTGTCGGTTACCAAGAGACCCAGTACTTC
CASSVGYQETQYF
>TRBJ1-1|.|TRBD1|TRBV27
TGTGCCAGCAGTTTTGGGACAGGGGCTAACACTGAAGCTTTCTTT
CASSFGTGANTEAFF
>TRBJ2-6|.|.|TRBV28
TGTGCCAGCAGTCCCCACCATGCATGGAAGGCTGGGGCCAACGTCCTGACTTTC
CASSPHHAWKAGANVLTF
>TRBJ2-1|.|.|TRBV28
TGTGCCAGCAGTCCAGGACGAGGAGGGACCCTTGCTGAGCAGTTCTTC
CASSPGRGGTLAEQFF